The 30 T cell receptor beta chains below were found in one sample sequenced in a study of vaccination and CD4 T cells after COVID-19. Indicated treatment: roughly nine-day PBMC culture with coronavirus spike peptide pools or control peptides (ViraFEST assay). Their antigen targets remain unknown. Cultured CD4+ T cell DNA was sequenced using the Oncomine TCR Beta short-read assay. TCRdb itself ran the PCR reads through MiXCR, one entry per CDR3 protein. The repertoire consists of tens of thousands of distinct CDR3 sequences, with around 62% occurring once and the leading ten covering 6.5% to 10%. Sequenced input: CD4+ T cells from blood, cultured in vitro. The receptors originated from a human donor who had recovered from COVID-19.

V usage is TRBV19 and J usage is TRBJ2-3; the match to TRBD2 covers 13 bases. The J segment lost 5 bases and the V segment lost 3 bases, leaving 2 bases of the junction unmatched. Germline V lookup: CDR1 LNHDA, CDR2 SQIVND (reference sequence). The CDR3 is 15 amino acids. Here the CDR3 DNA reads TGTGCCAGTAGTATGGGACTAGCGGGGCAAGATACGCAGTATTTT. This gives the protein CASSMGLAGQDTQYF.

About this clonotype: One junction end does not reproduce the germline sequence, and a read error may be involved. The chain uses TRBV7-9 and TRBJ2-7; D unresolved. In germline, CDR1 is SEHNR, CDR2 FQNEAQ (reference sequence). The CDR3 consists of 17 residues. CDR3 in DNA: TGTGCCAGCGGCTTATTGATGTCGGTAGGGCTCCCATCCGAGCAGTACTTC. It is translated as CASGLLMSVGLPSEQYF. Together with reference TRBV7-9 and TRBJ2-7, the CDR3 gives the full variable domain: DTGVSQNPRHKITKRGQNVTFRCDPISEHNRLYWYRQTLGQGPEFLTYFQNEAQLEKSRLLSDRFSAERPKGSFSTLEIQRTEQGDSAMYLCASGLLMSVGLPSEQYFGPGTRLTVT.

This chain uses TRBV12-3 or TRBV12-4 with TRBJ1-2; perhaps TRBD1 as D (5 bases). CDR3 length equals 15 residues. Between the trimmed V and J ends, which lost 1 base and 1 base, there was a span of 10 bases. The CDR3 reads CASSLVGRSNYGYTF. DNA for the CDR3: TGTGCCAGCAGTTTAGTGGGACGGAGTAACTATGGCTACACCTTC.

The chain has TRBV6-4 and TRBJ2-5, with D possibly called TRBD1 or TRBD2 (5 bases each). In germline, CDR1 is MRHNA, CDR2 SNTAGT. The length of the CDR3 is 13 residues. V gave up 6 bases and J gave up 5 bases, with 13 bases separating them. This CDR3 is CASSPLWGETQYF. The CDR3, as DNA: TGTGCCAGCAGCCCCCTTTGGGGGGAGACCCAGTACTTC.

The V and J genes are TRBV12-1 and TRBJ1-6; the table's TRBD1 call for D was not verified on the DNA. TRBV12-1 is reported as a pseudogene. The CDR3 sequence is 14 residues long. Here the CDR3 reads CASSLGTDNSPLHF. In DNA form, the CDR3 reads TGTGCCAGCAGCCTCGGGACAGATAATTCACCCCTCCACTTT.

In its sample, this clonotype was seen a few times. The chain employs TRBV24-1 and TRBJ1-5; TRBD1 might be the D (5 bases). The germline V gene encodes CDR1 KGHDR and CDR2 SFDVKD. The CDR3 sequence is 17 residues long. Trimming stripped 2 bases from V and 0 bases from J, with 13 bases between. This chain's CDR3 is CATSDSPRGVSNQPQHF. CDR3 sequence (DNA): TGTGCCACCAGTGATTCTCCAAGGGGCGTTAGCAATCAGCCCCAGCATTTT.

This sequence joins TRBV6-2 or TRBV6-3 and TRBJ1-4, with D perhaps TRBD1 (5 bases). The V end was cut by 5 bases, the J end by 5 bases, with 18 bases between. The CDR3 runs 16 residues. Germline loops: CDR1 MNHEY, CDR2 SVGEGT. The DNA of the CDR3 is TGTGCCAGCAGTGCCTTTGGGACCGGCCTCAATGAAAAACTGTTTTTT. Amino acid sequence: CASSAFGTGLNEKLFF.

The CDR3 spells CASSNPGGSRAFF. DNA of the CDR3: TGTGCCAGCAGCAATCCGGGGGGGAGTAGAGCTTTCTTT. This sequence joins TRBV14 and TRBJ1-1; D is perhaps TRBD1 (5 bases). The V end was cut by 5 bases, the J end by 10 bases, with 17 bases between. In germline, CDR1 is SGHDN, CDR2 FVKESK. The length of the CDR3 is 13 residues. The whole variable domain, remainder taken from reference TRBV14 and TRBJ1-1, is EAGVTQFPSHSVIEKGQTVTLRCDPISGHDNLYWYRRVMGKEIKFLLHFVKESKQDESGMPNNRFLAERTGGTYSTLKVQPAELEDSGVYFCASSNPGGSRAFFGQGTRLTVV.

This clonotype was observed a few times. The chain links TRBV7-9 to TRBJ1-2; 8 bases line up with TRBD1. Losses at the gene ends were 2 bases for V and 7 bases for J; bases not matched to a gene: 6. CDR3 length equals 14 residues. The germline CDR1 and CDR2 sequences are SEHNR and FQNEAQ (reference sequence). CDR3 coding DNA: TGTGCCAGCAGCTTAACCCAGGGGGCAAGTGGCTACACCTTC. Protein product: CASSLTQGASGYTF. The whole variable domain, remainder taken from reference TRBV7-9 and TRBJ1-2, is DTGVSQNPRHKITKRGQNVTFRCDPISEHNRLYWYRQTLGQGPEFLTYFQNEAQLEKSRLLSDRFSAERPKGSFSTLEIQRTEQGDSAMYLCASSLTQGASGYTFGSGTRLTVV.

CDR3 sequence reads: CASSTSGNTIYF. As DNA, the CDR3 is TGTGCCAGCAGCACCTCTGGAAACACCATATATTTT. This chain connects TRBV2 to TRBJ1-3; D remains ambiguous. Germline V lookup: CDR1 SNHLY, CDR2 FYNNEI. Trimming took 6 bases from V and 0 from J, leaving 3 bases between them. The CDR3 has 12 residues.

This clonotype was seen a handful of times. This sequence joins TRBV28 and TRBJ1-2; tentatively, D is TRBD1 (5 bases). V lost 3 bases, J lost 4 bases, and 12 bases lay in between. CDR1 and CDR2 (germline): MDHEN, SYDVKM. CDR3 length equals 14 residues. The CDR3 region is CASSFGGSRYGYTF. The CDR3 DNA sequence: TGTGCCAGCAGTTTCGGGGGATCTCGCTATGGCTACACCTTC.

The chain couples TRBV2 to TRBJ1-2; possible D gene TRBD1, 6 bases. Trimming took off 3 bases at V and 7 bases at J, with 18 bases between the two ends. This CDR3 region has 15 residues. Germline V lookup: CDR1 SNHLY, CDR2 FYNNEI. CDR3: CASSDPTGGWGGYTF. CDR3 nucleotide sequence: TGTGCCAGCAGTGACCCGACGGGGGGCTGGGGTGGCTACACCTTC.

The chain combines TRBV4-3 with TRBJ2-1, with 8 bases identical to TRBD2. Germline assignment: CDR1 LGHNA and CDR2 YSLEER. This CDR3 is 16 amino acids long. V gave up 4 bases and J gave up 5 bases; unmatched junction bases: 10. This CDR3 is CASSPAPLAGHNEQFF. For the CDR3, the DNA is TGCGCCAGCAGCCCAGCCCCGCTAGCGGGTCACAATGAGCAGTTCTTC.

J is TRBJ2-2 and V is TRBV6-2 or TRBV6-3; weak D call: TRBD2 (6 bases). CDR3 size: 18 residues. CDR1 and CDR2 from the germline V gene are MNHEY and SVGEGT. V was pared by 7 bases and J by 3 bases, with 24 bases between. CDR3 region: CASTTGSFPVVDTGELFF. In DNA, the CDR3 is TGTGCCAGCACGACCGGGAGTTTCCCCGTCGTGGACACCGGGGAGCTGTTTTTT.

This clonotype was seen a handful of times. The chain combines TRBV20-1 with TRBJ1-1; possibly TRBD1 for D (5 bases). CDR3 length: 13 amino acids. CDR1 is DFQATT, CDR2 SNEGSKA, per germline (reference sequence). Trimming removed 5 bases at V and 2 bases at J, with 12 bases between. The DNA of the CDR3 is TGCAGTGCTCCTCCACAGGCAAACACTGAAGCTTTCTTT. Translation: CSAPPQANTEAFF.

This clonotype was found a few times. The chain joins TRBV12-3 or TRBV12-4 to TRBJ1-5; a possible D gene is TRBD1 (6 bases). The CDR3 consists of 15 residues. The V gene lost 6 bases and the J gene lost 6 bases, with 18 bases spanning the gap. The CDR3 DNA follows: TGTGCCAGCAGCTCCCGGGGGGCAGCTCTTCAGCCCCAGCATTTT. This translates into CASSSRGAALQPQHF.

The J gene is TRBJ2-5, the V gene TRBV7-2, with D possibly TRBD1 on 5 matching bases. CDR3 length: 13 amino acids. The germline V gene encodes CDR1 SGHTA and CDR2 FQGNSA. The V end lost 3 bases, the J end lost 5 bases, and 10 bases lay between the germline ends. The CDR3 nucleotides are TGTGCCAGCAGCTTTAACAGGCCGGAGACCCAGTACTTC. It codes for CASSFNRPETQYF.

The chain carries TRBV20-1 and TRBJ2-3, with 10 bases identical to TRBD1. Per the germline V gene, CDR1 is DFQATT and CDR2 is SNEGSKA (reference sequence). The CDR3 covers 15 residues. The trim removed 0 bases at V and 4 bases at J, leaving 4 bases unmatched. The CDR3 loop reads CSARDDRGLSDTQYF. CDR3 bases: TGCAGTGCTAGAGACGACAGGGGGCTTTCAGATACGCAGTATTTT.

The V gene is TRBV10-3, the J gene TRBJ1-1; TRBD1 aligns across 7 bases. The germline gives CDR1 ENHRY, CDR2 SYGVKD. The CDR3 length is 15 residues. The V gene end was trimmed by 2 bases and the J gene end by 1 base; junction bases not matched to a gene: 4. DNA of the CDR3: TGTGCCATCAGTGAGGAGGGGGCTGGGAACACTGAAGCTTTCTTT. Protein sequence: CAISEEGAGNTEAFF.

This rearrangement joins TRBV20-1 to TRBJ1-1, with D maybe TRBD1 (5 bases). The CDR3 spans 12 residues. Deletions cut 5 bases from V and 3 bases from J, with 10 bases between. The V gene's germline CDR1 is DFQATT and CDR2 SNEGSKA (reference sequence). The CDR3 nucleotides are TGCAGTGCTCAAGGGGATTACACTGAAGCTTTCTTT. The encoded protein is CSAQGDYTEAFF.

This clonotype has a single count. Relative to the germline gene, one junction end is altered; a read error may explain this. V gene TRBV12-3 or TRBV12-4 combines with J gene TRBJ2-3; possibly TRBD2 for D (6 bases). This CDR3 contains 14 residues. This chain's CDR3 is CAGSHKRGTDTQYF. In nucleotides, the CDR3 is TGTGCCGGCAGTCACAAGCGGGGCACAGATACGCAGTATTTT.

The chain uses TRBV27 and TRBJ1-6, with D possibly being TRBD1 (5 bases). CDR3 length: 14 amino acids. Between the trimmed V and J ends, which lost 7 bases and 5 bases, there was a span of 12 bases. Germline assignment: CDR1 MNHEY and CDR2 SMNVEV (reference sequence). The DNA for the CDR3 is TGTGCCAGCACCCGGACACAACATAATTCACCCCTCCACTTT. This translates into CASTRTQHNSPLHF.

The genes are TRBV19 and TRBJ1-6; 7 nucleotides align to TRBD1. CDR1 and CDR2 from the germline V gene are LNHDA and SQIVND (reference sequence). This CDR3 has 12 amino acids. The V and J ends lost 9 bases and 7 bases, in that order; junction bases with no gene match: 3. The CDR3 spells CARDRANSPLHF. For the CDR3, the DNA is TGTGCCAGAGACAGGGCCAATTCACCCCTCCACTTT.

The CDR3 sequence is CASRQSLGSTDTQYF. CDR3 nucleotide sequence: TGTGCCAGCAGGCAAAGTCTGGGCTCTACGGATACGCAGTATTTT. J is TRBJ2-3 and V is TRBV14; D remains ambiguous. Trimming shortened V by 6 bases and J by 6 bases, and 19 bases separated the two germline ends. The CDR3 has 15 amino acids. Per germline, CDR1 SGHDN and CDR2 FVKESK. The entire variable domain, with the rest obtained from reference TRBV14 and TRBJ2-3, is as follows: EAGVTQFPSHSVIEKGQTVTLRCDPISGHDNLYWYRRVMGKEIKFLLHFVKESKQDESGMPNNRFLAERTGGTYSTLKVQPAELEDSGVYFCASRQSLGSTDTQYFGPGTRLTVL.

This clonotype turned up a few times. The chain carries TRBV20-1 and TRBJ2-3; possible D gene TRBD1, 5 bases. Germline V gene lookup returns CDR1 DFQATT and CDR2 SNEGSKA (reference sequence). Trimming removed 3 bases at V and 2 bases at J, with 15 bases between. The CDR3 runs 15 residues. CDR3 region: CSASRGQIPTDTQYF. The DNA of the CDR3 is TGCAGTGCTAGTCGCGGACAAATACCCACAGATACGCAGTATTTT.

The gene calls are TRBV30 and TRBJ1-2; the D is unclear. The CDR3 is 14 residues long. V lost 0 bases, J lost 8 bases, and 16 bases lay in between. Germline V gene sequence: CDR1 GTSNPN, CDR2 SVGIG (reference sequence). CDR3 in amino acids: CAWSVGGSRWGYTF. Written as DNA, the CDR3 is TGTGCCTGGAGTGTAGGAGGGTCGAGGTGGGGCTACACCTTC.

This clonotype showed up just once. The chain uses TRBV6-1 and TRBJ2-5; tentative D call: TRBD2 (5 bases). The CDR3 length is 15 residues. The germline V gene has CDR1 MNHNS and CDR2 SASEGT. The V and J ends lost 6 bases and 8 bases respectively, with 22 bases between them. For the CDR3, the DNA is TGTGCCAGCAGCGGGATGAGTCCCGGAGGCCGTACCCAGTACTTC. Translation: CASSGMSPGGRTQYF.

V is TRBV7-2 and J is TRBJ2-7, with D possibly TRBD1 on 6 matching bases. This CDR3 has 12 residues. Trimming took off 4 bases at V and 5 bases at J, with 9 bases between the two ends. Germline V lookup: CDR1 SGHTA, CDR2 FQGNSA. CDR3 in amino acids: CASSSRTDEQYF. The CDR3 coding sequence is TGTGCCAGCAGCTCCCGGACAGACGAGCAGTACTTC. The full variable domain, completed using reference TRBV7-2 and TRBJ2-7, is GAGVSQSPSNKVTEKGKDVELRCDPISGHTALYWYRQSLGQGLEFLIYFQGNSAPDKSGLPSDRFSAERTGGSVSTLTIQRTQQEDSAVYLCASSSRTDEQYFGPGTRLTVT.

This clonotype has more than one count but fewer than ten. The J gene is TRBJ2-1, the V gene TRBV20-1, with D hard to call. This CDR3 spans 16 amino acids. Deletions cut 4 bases from V and 8 bases from J, with 24 bases between. Germline V lookup: CDR1 DFQATT, CDR2 SNEGSKA (reference sequence). The CDR3 nucleotides read TGCAGTGCTAACCTAATGACCCTAGTAAGCATCCATGAGCAGTTCTTC. Amino acids: CSANLMTLVSIHEQFF.

The chain has TRBV20-1 and TRBJ2-1; 11 bases agree with TRBD2. From germline, CDR1 is DFQATT and CDR2 SNEGSKA (reference sequence). The CDR3 extends over 15 amino acids. V shed 5 bases, J shed 4 bases, and the junction held 7 bases outside the gene matches. This CDR3 reads CSAPPSGRTYNEQFF. The CDR3 DNA sequence: TGCAGTGCTCCACCTAGCGGGAGGACGTACAATGAGCAGTTCTTC.